The TCR beta chain described here comes from a study of T cells in Graves' hyperthyroidism and ophthalmopathy (dated by TCRdb to about 2019). Turning to the overall study: Peripheral blood was collected at initial diagnosis, before any treatment. A discovery cohort of about a hundred patients, roughly 45 with Graves' ophthalmopathy and 57 with stable Graves' hyperthyroidism, was used to find distinguishing TCR V-J signatures. Whether ophthalmopathy could be predicted prospectively was tested in an independent validation cohort made up of 18 to 20 hyperthyroidism patients plus 17 patients who later progressed to ophthalmopathy. The approximately 90 discovery patients were divided at random into training and test sets in a 7:3 ratio. The study also compared thyroid tissue and blood T-cell repertoires from 5 to 7 Graves' hyperthyroidism patients. Once sampling was done, hyperthyroidism patients were given methimazole at a starting dose of 30 mg daily, whereas ophthalmopathy patients were given high-dose intravenous methylprednisolone. The paper reports TCR Vbeta CDR3 sequencing of roughly 140 peripheral blood samples: fewer than 50 ophthalmopathy, 70 to 85 hyperthyroidism and around 17 progressor patients.

V was cut back by 0 bases and J by 4 bases, leaving a gap of 10 bases between them. The CDR3 numbers 14 residues from cysteine through phenylalanine. Only the CDR3 region is kept as DNA, spanning 42 bases read in frame from base 1. Per the germline V gene (reference sequence), DFQATT is the CDR1 and SNEGSKA is the CDR2. Stable Graves' hyperthyroidism was defined as no progression to ophthalmopathy during 18 months of follow-up. Hyperthyroidism patients were newly diagnosed, had a disease duration of under 2 months, and were aged 18 to 65 years. Patients with uncontrolled infections, other autoimmune diseases, pregnancy or lactation were excluded. Clinical symptoms, serum thyroxine and TRAb, thyroid ultrasound, and orbital computed tomography formed the basis for the diagnoses. Ficoll-Paque density gradient centrifugation was used to isolate PBMCs from approximately 10 ml of fresh peripheral blood. Total RNA was extracted with Trizol reagent, and quality was checked on an Agilent 2100 Bioanalyzer.

Amplification of TCR beta CDR3 regions was carried out from RNA transcripts. For the first round of RT-PCR on the TCR CDR3, the HTBI primer set was used together with the Qiagen OneStep RT-PCR kit. A second multiplex PCR round built the libraries, followed by size selection and purification. The libraries were sequenced on an Illumina HiSeq2000 using paired-end 100 bp reads. The original methods were these. SOAPnuke was used to process the raw data, with reads discarded if the reads contained adapters or uncalled bases, had a mean Phred below 15, or lacked an exact constant-primer or identifier match. COPE v1.2.5 was used to merge high-quality paired reads, and clonotypes were defined as unique nucleotide sequences. MiTCR v1.1 was used to align clonotypes to the IMGT TRBV, TRBD and TRBJ reference segments. Only V-J combinations with frequency above 0.0001, covering 99% to 99.2% of repertoires, were analysed. A TCS score was defined as the ratio between F50 (clonal expansion) and ExV (chaos), using BLOSUM62-based TCRdist between CDR3 peptides within each V-J. Welch's t-statistics and random forest reduced roughly 530 V-J features to around 14, which were used in a naive Bayes classifier (R e1071). Using fastp trimming at Q25 and MiXCR clonotype assembly, TCRdb reanalyzed the public sequencing data and kept in-frame beta chains. CDR3 protein duplicates are merged, each entry listing the most common genes and DNA. The V and J calls follow TCRdb's processing rather than the paper's. In all, the sample holds about 550,000 distinct CDR3 sequences, and less than 25% of those were seen once. The ten top clones hold more than 25% of the sample.

What the study reported, not specific to this receptor: Most expanded thyroid clonotypes (frequency above 0.001) were also found in blood, which suggests that blood repertoires may mirror thyroid immune responses. Sample size was not statistically predetermined, and investigators were not blinded to group allocation. A 13 V-J signature model separated ophthalmopathy from stable hyperthyroidism, with about 90% sensitivity and roughly 82% specificity in cross-validation and 80%/75% in testing. During validation, the model predicted progression to ophthalmopathy a median of about 5.9 months ahead of onset, with approximately 70% sensitivity and 72.22% specificity.

The sample holds many counts of this clonotype. It lacks a known antigen. No clone much larger than this one lies a single base away; base qualities are absent. The receptor chain draws on TRBV20-1 and TRBJ1-3; the D gene assignment is ambiguous. The TCR was taken from a man aged 18-30 years with Graves' hyperthyroidism. What was sequenced was blood. The nucleotides read TGCAGTGCTAGAGATCGGACGGAGGGAAACACCATATATTTT. This gives the protein CSARDRTEGNTIYF.